The clone carrying this T cell receptor (beta chain) has more than one count but fewer than ten. The CDR3 covers 13 residues. The ends were cut back, 3 bases at V and 3 bases at J, with 6 bases in the middle. Per the germline V gene, CDR1 is MNHNY and CDR2 is SVGAGI (reference sequence). One entry per CDR3 protein results from TCRdb running MiXCR on the RT-PCR reads. The data contain more than 550,000 distinct CDR3 sequences, 11% to 15% of them singletons. Sequenced material: memory CD4+ T cells from blood. The chain joins TRBV6-6 to TRBJ1-5; no definite D call. The sequence derives from a female donor in good health, serving as a healthy control. The DNA for the CDR3 is TGTGCCAGCAGTTATGACAACAATCAGCCCCAGCATTTT. Translated, it gives CASSYDNNQPQHF.